A selection of T cell receptor beta chains follows, all from one sample in a study of blood T cell repertoires in COVID-19. Assay used: immunoSEQ multiplex PCR; TCRdb lists only in-frame clones, some missing. Here the sample spans more than 120,000 clones, about 89% being singletons. The material sequenced was peripheral blood. These receptor sequences come from a man aged 50 to 60 who had recovered from COVID-19. The CDR3 runs from the conserved cysteine through the conserved F or W. The D gene is left open where the match is weak. The size entry is marked missing in some rows and otherwise reads once, few, many or a size class.

D gene,J gene,clone size,V gene,CDR3 protein,CDR3 DNA
-,TRBJ1-5,-,TRBV6-5,CASSLSAPPGPQHF,TGTGCCAGCAGTCTCTCCGCTCCTCCGGGGCCCCAGCATTTT
TRBD1,TRBJ2-2,-,TRBV7-8,CASSARTGGSGELFF,TGTGCCAGCAGCGCAAGGACAGGGGGTAGCGGGGAGCTGTTTTTT
-,TRBJ2-1,-,TRBV2,CARKDKAVQFF,TGTGCCAGAAAGGACAAGGCGGTGCAGTTCTTC
TRBD1,TRBJ1-5,-,TRBV6-2/TRBV6-3,CASSYHATGKGYQPQHF,TGTGCCAGCAGTTACCACGCGACAGGGAAGGGGTATCAGCCCCAGCATTTT
-,TRBJ1-1,-,TRBV5-1,CASSWTANTEAFF,TGCGCCAGCAGCTGGACAGCGAACACTGAAGCTTTCTTT
-,TRBJ2-7,-,TRBV6-2/TRBV6-3,CASSYAPGAYEQYF,TGTGCCAGCAGTTACGCCCCAGGGGCCTACGAGCAGTACTTC
TRBD1,TRBJ2-7,-,TRBV10-3,CAISGQGSSYEQYF,TGTGCCATCAGTGGACAGGGTAGCTCCTACGAGCAGTACTTC
-,TRBJ1-2,-,TRBV19,CASRDRTNYGYTF,TGTGCCAGCAGAGACAGAACTAACTATGGCTACACCTTC
-,TRBJ1-1,-,TRBV5-6,CASSFKAGHLNTEAFF,TGTGCCAGCAGCTTCAAAGCGGGACACCTGAACACTGAAGCTTTCTTT
-,TRBJ2-4,-,TRBV11-3,CASSLRVGLAKNIQYF,TGTGCCAGCAGCTTGAGAGTTGGACTAGCCAAAAACATTCAGTACTTC
-,TRBJ1-1,-,TRBV6-5,CASVGTGTEAFF,TGTGCCAGCGTGGGTACGGGCACTGAAGCTTTCTTT
-,TRBJ1-1,-,TRBV18,CASSPPSRAEAFF,TGTGCCAGCTCACCACCGAGCCGGGCTGAAGCTTTCTTT
-,TRBJ2-5,-,TRBV2,CASSDLAVQETQYF,TGTGCCAGCAGTGATTTGGCAGTCCAAGAGACCCAGTACTTC
TRBD2,TRBJ2-3,-,TRBV7-2,CASSSDGGARGGTQYF,TGTGCCAGCAGCTCTGACGGGGGGGCCAGGGGTGGTACGCAGTATTTT
-,TRBJ1-2,-,TRBV5-6,CASSLWSLRLDGYTF,TGTGCCAGCAGCTTGTGGTCATTACGTCTAGATGGCTACACCTTC
-,TRBJ2-5,-,TRBV3-1/TRBV3-2,CASSQGRGWETQYF,TGTGCCAGCAGCCAAGGGAGGGGTTGGGAGACCCAGTACTTC
TRBD2,TRBJ2-1,-,TRBV27,CASSLFSGVQFF,TGTGCCAGCAGTTTATTTAGCGGGGTGCAGTTCTTC
-,TRBJ2-5,few,TRBV7-9,CASSPRRVTETQYF,TGTGCCAGCAGCCCCCGTCGTGTCACTGAGACCCAGTACTTC
-,TRBJ1-2,-,TRBV2,CASRGGMEYGYTF,TGTGCCAGCAGAGGAGGTATGGAGTATGGCTACACCTTC
-,TRBJ2-5,-,TRBV24-1,CATSLQASWTQYF,TGTGCCACCAGTTTGCAGGCCTCGTGGACCCAGTACTTC
-,TRBJ1-2,-,TRBV19,CASSIAGKTPYGYTF,TGTGCCAGTAGTATCGCGGGGAAAACACCCTATGGCTACACCTTC
-,TRBJ2-2,-,TRBV7-8,CASKRGNTGELFF,TGTGCCAGCAAAAGGGGGAACACCGGGGAGCTGTTTTTT
-,TRBJ2-5,-,TRBV5-4,CASSPRGRETQYF,TGTGCCAGCAGCCCACGGGGGAGGGAGACCCAGTACTTC
TRBD1,TRBJ2-5,once,TRBV9,CASSVGPWGQIQETQYF,TGTGCCAGCAGCGTAGGGCCCTGGGGACAGATCCAAGAGACCCAGTACTTC
-,TRBJ1-2,-,TRBV3-1/TRBV3-2,CASSHRDIRGYTF,TGTGCCAGCAGCCATCGGGACATCAGGGGCTACACCTTC
-,TRBJ1-1,-,TRBV29-1,CSVEAGGNTEAFF,TGCAGCGTTGAAGCCGGGGGGAACACTGAAGCTTTCTTT
TRBD2,TRBJ2-7,-,TRBV4-1,CASSHFSGEGYEQYF,TGCGCCAGCAGCCACTTTAGCGGGGAGGGCTACGAGCAGTACTTC
TRBD2,TRBJ2-1,-,TRBV10-3,CAITPGSGGGYNEQFF,TGTGCCATCACTCCGGGGAGCGGGGGAGGCTACAATGAGCAGTTCTTC
-,TRBJ1-6,-,TRBV2,CASSANQTPNSPLHF,TGTGCCAGCAGTGCTAATCAGACACCCAATTCACCCCTCCACTTT
-,TRBJ1-1,-,TRBV6-4,CASSDEGGTEAFF,TGTGCCAGCAGTGACGAGGGTGGGACTGAAGCTTTCTTT
TRBD1,TRBJ1-2,-,TRBV7-2,CASSYLGGVGYTF,TGTGCCAGCAGCTATCTAGGGGGCGTTGGCTACACCTTC
-,TRBJ1-2,-,TRBV19,CASRVGGFGNYGYTF,TGTGCCAGTAGGGTCGGAGGGTTTGGGAACTATGGCTACACCTTC
-,TRBJ1-1,-,TRBV27,CASSPNRDTEAFF,TGTGCCAGCAGTCCAAACCGGGACACTGAAGCTTTCTTT
-,TRBJ2-1,-,TRBV5-1,CASSLALGAAYNEQFF,TGCGCCAGCAGCTTGGCCTTGGGGGCTGCCTACAATGAGCAGTTCTTC
-,TRBJ1-3,-,TRBV29-1,CSVEYPGVSGNTIYF,TGCAGCGTTGAATATCCCGGGGTCTCTGGAAACACCATATATTTT
-,TRBJ2-7,-,TRBV5-1,CASSLGSGGSYEQYF,TGCGCCAGCAGCTTGGGAAGTGGAGGATCCTACGAGCAGTACTTC
TRBD2,TRBJ2-5,-,TRBV7-2,CASSPTTSGGAETQYF,TGTGCCAGCAGCCCGACGACTAGCGGGGGGGCCGAGACCCAGTACTTC
-,TRBJ2-7,-,TRBV5-4,CASSAETEAFYEQYF,TGTGCCAGCAGCGCCGAGACGGAGGCGTTCTACGAGCAGTACTTC
-,TRBJ2-2,-,TRBV3-1/TRBV3-2,CASSQGPSAGELFF,TGTGCCAGCAGCCAAGGGCCCAGCGCCGGGGAGCTGTTTTTT
-,TRBJ1-6,-,TRBV7-2,CASSLQGSYNSPLHF,TGTGCCAGCAGCTTACAGGGGTCCTATAATTCACCCCTCCACTTT
-,TRBJ1-1,once,TRBV18,CASSPTGVLDTEAFF,TGTGCCAGCTCACCAACGGGGGTTCTTGACACTGAAGCTTTCTTT
TRBD1,TRBJ2-7,-,TRBV27,CASSPDRAAYEQYF,TGTGCCAGCAGCCCCGACAGGGCCGCCTACGAGCAGTACTTC
TRBD1,TRBJ1-2,-,TRBV6-6,CASSATGGVRNYGYTF,TGTGCCAGCAGCGCGACAGGGGGAGTACGTAACTATGGCTACACCTTC
TRBD2,TRBJ2-7,-,TRBV7-2,CASSSPGGVEQYF,TGTGCCAGCAGCTCTCCGGGGGGGGTGGAGCAGTACTTC
TRBD1,TRBJ2-2,-,TRBV25-1,CASNRQGSGELFF,TGTGCCAGCAACCGACAGGGGAGCGGGGAGCTGTTTTTT
-,TRBJ2-1,-,TRBV7-6,CASSRSTGWDEQFF,TGTGCCAGCAGCCGGAGTACAGGGTGGGATGAGCAGTTCTTC
-,TRBJ1-1,-,TRBV4-3,CASSQAGGRTEAFF,TGCGCCAGCAGCCAAGCGGGGGGCCGGACTGAAGCTTTCTTT
TRBD1,TRBJ2-3,-,TRBV6-4,CASRTDRGADTQYF,TGTGCCAGCAGAACCGACAGGGGAGCAGATACGCAGTATTTT
TRBD1,TRBJ1-2,-,TRBV11-3,CASSPRAGDRKDYGYTF,TGTGCCAGCAGCCCAAGGGCTGGGGACAGGAAGGACTATGGCTACACCTTC
TRBD2,TRBJ2-7,once,TRBV20-1,CSASFGLAGGPLEQYF,TGCAGTGCTAGTTTCGGACTAGCGGGGGGGCCCCTTGAGCAGTACTTC
TRBD1,TRBJ1-2,few,TRBV11-2,CASSPNRGGYGYTF,TGTGCCAGCAGCCCCAACAGGGGCGGCTATGGCTACACCTTC
-,TRBJ2-7,-,TRBV11-2,CASSLEVGSFEQYF,TGTGCCAGCAGCTTAGAGGTGGGCTCTTTCGAGCAGTACTTC
-,TRBJ2-3,-,TRBV5-1,CASKGAVETDTQYF,TGCGCCAGCAAAGGGGCAGTGGAGACAGATACGCAGTATTTT
TRBD2,TRBJ2-5,-,TRBV7-9,CASSSRTSGTITRETQYF,TGTGCCAGCAGCTCCCGGACTAGCGGGACCATCACGAGGGAGACCCAGTACTTC
TRBD1,TRBJ1-2,-,TRBV18,CASSPQGANYGYTF,TGTGCCAGCTCACCCCAGGGGGCTAACTATGGCTACACCTTC
-,TRBJ1-1,-,TRBV29-1,CSVPGLGNTEAFF,TGCAGCGTTCCAGGGTTAGGGAACACTGAAGCTTTCTTT
-,TRBJ1-6,-,TRBV7-2,CASSPFGGDNSPLHF,TGTGCCAGCAGCCCATTCGGCGGGGACAATTCACCCCTCCACTTT
TRBD1,TRBJ1-2,-,TRBV4-1,CASSQGPGTGRNGYTF,TGCGCCAGCAGCCAAGGTCCCGGGACAGGGAGGAATGGCTACACCTTC
TRBD1,TRBJ1-5,-,TRBV6-5,CASNTGVQPQHF,TGTGCCAGCAACACAGGGGTTCAGCCCCAGCATTTT
TRBD2,TRBJ2-3,-,TRBV13,CASSLGLAGADTQYF,TGTGCCAGCAGCTTGGGGCTAGCGGGGGCAGATACGCAGTATTTT